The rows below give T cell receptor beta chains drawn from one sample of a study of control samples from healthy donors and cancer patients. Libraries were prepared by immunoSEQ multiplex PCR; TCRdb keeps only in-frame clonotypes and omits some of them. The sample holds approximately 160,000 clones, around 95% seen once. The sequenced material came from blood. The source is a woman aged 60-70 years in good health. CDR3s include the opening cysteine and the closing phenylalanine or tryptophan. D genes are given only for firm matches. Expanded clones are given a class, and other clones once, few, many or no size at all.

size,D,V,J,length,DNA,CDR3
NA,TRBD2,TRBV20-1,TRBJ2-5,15,TGCAGTGCTAGTATTAGCGGGGGGTACCGAGAGACCCAGTACTTC,CSASISGGYRETQYF
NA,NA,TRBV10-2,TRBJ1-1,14,TGCGCCAGCAGTGAGTCCATTAGGGGGGCTGAAGCTTTCTTT,CASSESIRGAEAFF
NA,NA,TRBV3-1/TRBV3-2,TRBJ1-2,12,TGTGCCAGCAGCCAAGCTAGGGAGCGCTACACCTTC,CASSQARERYTF
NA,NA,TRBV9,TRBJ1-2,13,TGTGCCAGCAGCGTAGGGGGCTTAGATGGCTACACCTTC,CASSVGGLDGYTF
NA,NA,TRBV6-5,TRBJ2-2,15,TGTGCCAGCAGTAAGACCGGGAGTACGTCCGGGGAGCTGTTTTTT,CASSKTGSTSGELFF
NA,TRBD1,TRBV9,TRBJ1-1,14,TGTGCCAGCAGCGACGGGACAGCATGGACTGAAGCTTTCTTT,CASSDGTAWTEAFF
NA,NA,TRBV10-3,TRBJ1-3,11,TGTGCCATCCTGTCTGGAAACACCATATATTTT,CAILSGNTIYF
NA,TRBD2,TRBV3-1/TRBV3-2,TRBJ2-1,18,TGTGCCAGCAGCCTTAGGACTAGCGGGGGGGCCGTATCCTATGAGCAGTTCTTC,CASSLRTSGGAVSYEQFF
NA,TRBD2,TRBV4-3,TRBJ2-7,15,TGCGCCAGCAGCCAGGACCTAGCGGTTCCCTACGAGCAGTACTTC,CASSQDLAVPYEQYF
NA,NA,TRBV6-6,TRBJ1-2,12,TGTGCCAGCAGTTCCTGGGCACCTGGCTACACCTTC,CASSSWAPGYTF
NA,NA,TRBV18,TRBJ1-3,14,TGTGCCAGCTCACTCGGGACGGATGGAAACACCATATATTTT,CASSLGTDGNTIYF
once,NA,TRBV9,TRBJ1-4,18,TGTGCCAGCAGCGCCCCCCCAGGGGCTCCTGGGGCTAATGAAAAACTGTTTTTT,CASSAPPGAPGANEKLFF
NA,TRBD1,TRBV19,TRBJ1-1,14,TGTGCCAGTGGGACAGGGGGCTCGAACACTGAAGCTTTCTTT,CASGTGGSNTEAFF
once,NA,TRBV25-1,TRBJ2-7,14,TGTGCCAGCAGTGAATATGGAGGCACCTACGAGCAGTACTTC,CASSEYGGTYEQYF
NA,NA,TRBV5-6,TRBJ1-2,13,TGTGCCAGCAGTTTACCGGTTAGCTATGGCTACACCTTC,CASSLPVSYGYTF
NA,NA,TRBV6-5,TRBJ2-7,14,TGTGCCAGCACTGGGCCGGGACGTACAAACGAGCAGTACTTC,CASTGPGRTNEQYF
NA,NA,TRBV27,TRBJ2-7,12,TGTGCCAGCAGCCCAAAGGGCTACGAGCAGTACTTC,CASSPKGYEQYF
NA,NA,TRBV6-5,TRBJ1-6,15,TGTGCCAGCAGTTACCGGCGGGAAATGGGTTCACCCCTCCACTTT,CASSYRREMGSPLHF
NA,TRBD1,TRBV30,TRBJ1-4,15,TGTGCCTGGAGTGTGGGACAGGGACGGGGTGAAAAACTGTTTTTT,CAWSVGQGRGEKLFF
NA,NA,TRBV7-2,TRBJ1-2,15,TGTGCCAGCAGCTTAGGGCTCAGCCGCGGATGGGGCTACACCTTC,CASSLGLSRGWGYTF
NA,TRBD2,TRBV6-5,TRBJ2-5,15,TGTGCCAGCAGACCTACGGGAGGGGGACAAGAGACCCAGTACTTC,CASRPTGGGQETQYF
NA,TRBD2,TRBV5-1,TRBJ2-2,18,TGCGCCAGCAGCCTTAGCGGGGGCCCCCCCCCAGGGACCGGGGAGCTGTTTTTT,CASSLSGGPPPGTGELFF
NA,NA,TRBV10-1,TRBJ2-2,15,TGCGCCAGCAGTGATTTGGCAGTGAACACCGGGGAGCTGTTTTTT,CASSDLAVNTGELFF
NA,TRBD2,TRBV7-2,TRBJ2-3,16,TGTGCCAGCAGCTTATTTAGCGGGGCTAGCACAGATACGCAGTATTTT,CASSLFSGASTDTQYF
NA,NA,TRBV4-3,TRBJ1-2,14,TGCGCCAGCAGCCAAGTCGGACAGATCTATGGCTACACCTTC,CASSQVGQIYGYTF
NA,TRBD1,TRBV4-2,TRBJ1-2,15,TGTGCCAGCAGCCCTGGACAGGGATTGCGGATTGGCTACACCTTC,CASSPGQGLRIGYTF
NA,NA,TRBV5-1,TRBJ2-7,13,TGCGCCAGCAGCTTGGTGGGGACTGACGAGCAGTACTTC,CASSLVGTDEQYF
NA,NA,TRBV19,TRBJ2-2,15,TGTGCCAGTAGAGGTGGGCTAGCGAACACCGGGGAGCTGTTTTTT,CASRGGLANTGELFF
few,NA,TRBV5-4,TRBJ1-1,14,TGTGCCAGCAGCTTGAAGACAGGGAACACTGAAGCTTTCTTT,CASSLKTGNTEAFF
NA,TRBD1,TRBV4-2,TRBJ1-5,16,TGTGCCAGCAGCCAAGATCTCGGACAGGGTAGACAGCCCCAGCATTTT,CASSQDLGQGRQPQHF
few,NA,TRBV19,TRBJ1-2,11,TGTGCCAGTAGTGTGAGAGGGGGCTACACCTTC,CASSVRGGYTF
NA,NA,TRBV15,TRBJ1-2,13,TGTGCCACCAGGCCGGTGGTAGGGAATGGCTACACCTTC,CATRPVVGNGYTF
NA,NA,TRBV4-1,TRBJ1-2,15,TGCGCCAGCAGCCAAGAAATCGACAGGTTCTATGGCTACACCTTC,CASSQEIDRFYGYTF
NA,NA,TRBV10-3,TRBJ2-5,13,TGTGCCATCAGTGCCCTCAAGCAAGAGACCCAGTACTTC,CAISALKQETQYF
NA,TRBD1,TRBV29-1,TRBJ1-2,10,TGCAGCGGTGGGGACAGCCCTCGCACCTTC,CSGGDSPRTF
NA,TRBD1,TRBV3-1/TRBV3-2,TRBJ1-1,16,TGTGCCAGCAGCCAGGCCTTTGGACAGGGGAGCACCGAAGCTTTCTTT,CASSQAFGQGSTEAFF
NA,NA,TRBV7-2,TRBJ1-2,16,TGTGCCAGCAGCTTAGCGTCTTGGACAGCCAACTATGGCTACACCTTC,CASSLASWTANYGYTF
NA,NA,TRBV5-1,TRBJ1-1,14,TGCGCCAGCAGCTTCCAGGGGATGAACACTGAAGCTTTCTTT,CASSFQGMNTEAFF
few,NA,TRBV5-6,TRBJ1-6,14,TGTGCCAGCAGTCCTGCCCTCGAGGGTTCACCCCTCCACTTT,CASSPALEGSPLHF